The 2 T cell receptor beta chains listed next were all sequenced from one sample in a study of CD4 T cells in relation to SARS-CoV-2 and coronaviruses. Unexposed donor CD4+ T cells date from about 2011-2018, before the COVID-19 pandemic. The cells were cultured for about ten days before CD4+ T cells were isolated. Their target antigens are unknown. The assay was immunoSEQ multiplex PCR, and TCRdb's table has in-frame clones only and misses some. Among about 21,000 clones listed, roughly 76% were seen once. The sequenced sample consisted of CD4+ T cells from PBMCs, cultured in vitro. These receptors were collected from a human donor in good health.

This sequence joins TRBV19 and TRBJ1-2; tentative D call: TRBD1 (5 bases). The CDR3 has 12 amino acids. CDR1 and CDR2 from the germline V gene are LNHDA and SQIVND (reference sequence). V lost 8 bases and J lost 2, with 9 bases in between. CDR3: CASGWGNYGYTF. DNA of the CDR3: TGTGCCAGTGGGTGGGGGAACTATGGCTACACCTTC.

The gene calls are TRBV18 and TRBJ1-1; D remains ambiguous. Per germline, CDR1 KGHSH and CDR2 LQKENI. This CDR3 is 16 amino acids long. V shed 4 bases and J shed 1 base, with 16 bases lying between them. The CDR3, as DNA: TGTGCCAGCTCACGGGCTCCAGCCCAGGAGAACACTGAAGCTTTCTTT. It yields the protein CASSRAPAQENTEAFF.